Given below is one TCR beta chain in context. Its antigen is undetermined. This entry belongs to a study of regulatory dendritic cells for organ transplantation. Regarding the study as a whole: Naive CD4+ and CD8+ repertoires were highly diverse; memory CD8+ was most oligoclonal. Between individuals, the alloreactive memory CD8+ T cell pool differed considerably. Mature dendritic cells appeared to drive more memory CD8+ clonal expansion than regulatory ones.

The CDR3 extends over 14 amino acids. V lost 3 bases and J lost 6, with 14 bases in between. Germline CDR1 MDHEN, CDR2 SYDVKM. Assay: immunoSEQ multiplex PCR; the TCRdb copy retains only in-frame clones and omits some. The sample records 29,000 or so clones, about 80% being singletons. Sequencing was carried out using memory CD4+ T cells from blood. Subset given: CD45RO+ memory T cells. The source of this sequence is a human donor in good health. The genes are TRBV28 and TRBJ1-1; D gene ambiguous. This CDR3 reads CASSLTADDAEAFF. Written as DNA, the CDR3 is TGTGCCAGCAGTTTGACGGCAGATGACGCTGAAGCTTTCTTT. Full variable domain (outside the CDR3, taken from reference TRBV28 and TRBJ1-1): DVKVTQSSRYLVKRTGEKVFLECVQDMDHENMFWYRQDPGLGLRLIYFSYDVKMKEKGDIPEGYSVSREKKERFSLILESASTNQTSMYLCASSLTADDAEAFFGQGTRLTVV.